The 21 T cell receptor beta chains below were found in one sample sequenced in a study of blood T cell repertoires in COVID-19. The repertoire was sequenced with immunoSEQ multiplex PCR; TCRdb's copy has only in-frame clones and lacks some. The sample shows about 110,000 clones, 87% of them seen only once. The material sequenced was peripheral blood. Receptors were obtained from a human donor in a cohort sampled during active COVID-19.

V is TRBV3-1 (or the pseudogene TRBV3-2) and J is TRBJ1-1, with TRBD1 matching 9 bases. The CDR3 consists of 14 residues. J was trimmed by 8 bases and V by 3 bases; bases with no gene match: 7. Germline CDR1 and CDR2: LGHDT and YNNKEL (reference sequence). CDR3 bases: TGTGCCAGCAGCCACAATCGGGACAGGGTCGAAGCTTTCTTT. Translating gives CASSHNRDRVEAFF.

The chain has TRBV30 and TRBJ1-1; the match to TRBD1 covers 8 bases. J lost 0 bases, V lost 8 bases, and 5 bases had no gene match. Germline V gene sequence: CDR1 GTSNPN, CDR2 SVGIG (reference sequence). This CDR3 contains 13 residues. The CDR3 spells CATGQGMNTEAFF. The CDR3 DNA follows: TGTGCCACTGGACAGGGTATGAACACTGAAGCTTTCTTT. Full variable domain (remainder filled in from reference TRBV30 and TRBJ1-1): SQTIHQWPATLVQPVGSPLSLECTVEGTSNPNLYWYRQAAGRGLQLLFYSVGIGQISSEVPQNLSASRPQDRQFILSSKKLLLSDSGFYLCATGQGMNTEAFFGQGTRLTVV.

This clone appeared once. V and J are TRBV27 and TRBJ2-7; perhaps TRBD2 as D (6 bases). This CDR3 spans 14 amino acids. Germline V gene sequence: CDR1 MNHEY, CDR2 SMNVEV (reference sequence). V was shortened by 3 bases and J by 0 bases, with 9 bases between the two germline ends. The CDR3 coding sequence is TGTGCCAGCAGTTTTTCCGGGAGCTCCTACGAGCAGTACTTC. This translates into CASSFSGSSYEQYF.

The genes are TRBV29-1 and TRBJ2-2, with D possibly being TRBD1 (5 bases). The CDR3 consists of 12 residues. The ends were cut back, 6 bases at V and 7 bases at J, with 12 bases in the middle. Germline V gives CDR1 SQVTM, CDR2 ANQGSEA. CDR3 region: CSVLPDSGELFF. The CDR3 DNA follows: TGCAGCGTCCTCCCCGACAGCGGGGAGCTGTTTTTT.

The genes are TRBV2 and TRBJ1-2; 9 bases line up with TRBD1. CDR3 length equals 13 residues. Germline V gives CDR1 SNHLY, CDR2 FYNNEI. J gave up 6 bases and V 11 bases, and 10 bases lay outside the gene matches. The CDR3 bases are TGTGCCTATCTGGGACAGGGCGGGAATGGCTACACCTTC. This sequence encodes CAYLGQGGNGYTF.

The V gene is TRBV7-2, the J gene TRBJ2-1; 9 positions agree with TRBD1. Germline V lookup: CDR1 SGHTA, CDR2 FQGNSA. J was trimmed by 7 bases and V by 5 bases; bases with no gene match: 9. The CDR3 is 15 amino acids. The CDR3: CASSQDRGTMNEQFF. In nucleotides, the CDR3 is TGTGCCAGCAGCCAGGACAGGGGAACAATGAATGAGCAGTTCTTC.

The chain is built from TRBV4-1 and TRBJ1-6; no definite D call. CDR3 length: 15 amino acids. The V gene's germline CDR1 is MGHRA and CDR2 YSYEKL. The germline V and J ends were trimmed by 1 base and 4 bases, with 8 bases remaining between them. The CDR3 region has the DNA TGCGCCAGCAGCCAAGGGAGGCAGTATAATTCACCCCTCCACTTT. It is translated as CASSQGRQYNSPLHF.

The chain combines TRBV5-1 with TRBJ1-5; 9 bases are shared with TRBD1. Germline assignment: CDR1 SGHRS and CDR2 YFSETQ. Unmatched junction bases numbered 4, after V lost 3 bases and J lost 3 bases. The CDR3 spans 15 residues. The CDR3 DNA follows: TGCGCCAGCAGCTCAACAGGGGGCGACAATCAGCCCCAGCATTTT. This gives the protein CASSSTGGDNQPQHF.

The count of this clone is one. V is TRBV7-9 and J is TRBJ1-4; the D gene is possibly TRBD1 (5 bases). Germline CDR1 reads SEHNR; CDR2 reads FQNEAQ (reference sequence). Trimming took 4 bases from V and 5 from J, leaving 14 bases between them. The CDR3 totals 15 residues. CDR3 region: CASSSPGLKNEKLFF. Here the CDR3 DNA reads TGTGCCAGCAGCTCCCCGGGACTGAAGAATGAAAAACTGTTTTTT.

The chain joins TRBV5-1 to TRBJ2-7; D is undetermined. V was pared by 5 bases and J by 2 bases, with 11 bases between. The germline V gene encodes CDR1 SGHRS and CDR2 YFSETQ. The CDR3 runs 13 residues. The CDR3 region has the DNA TGCGCCAGCAGTGCGGCCCCGGCCTACGAGCAGTACTTC. Protein: CASSAAPAYEQYF. The complete variable domain, with remaining parts taken from reference TRBV5-1 and TRBJ2-7, reads KAGVTQTPRYLIKTRGQQVTLSCSPISGHRSVSWYQQTPGQGLQFLFEYFSETQRNKGNFPGRFSGRQFSNSRSEMNVSTLELGDSALYLCASSAAPAYEQYFGPGTRLTVT.

J is TRBJ2-3 and V is TRBV28; possibly TRBD2 for D (5 bases). The CDR3 sequence is 15 residues long. V was pared by 5 bases and J by 0 bases, with 12 bases between. Germline V gene lookup returns CDR1 MDHEN and CDR2 SYDVKM. In DNA form, the CDR3 reads TGTGCCAGCAGTGGGAGACGCCCGAGCACAGATACGCAGTATTTT. It encodes CASSGRRPSTDTQYF.

This clone was seen just once. The V gene is TRBV5-4, the J gene TRBJ1-2; 8 nucleotides align to TRBD1. CDR3 length: 14 amino acids. J was trimmed by 5 bases and V by 1 base; bases with no gene match: 4. The germline V gene encodes CDR1 SGHNT and CDR2 YYREEE (reference sequence). CDR3 residues: CASSLLGQVYGYTF. CDR3 in DNA: TGTGCCAGCAGCTTGTTGGGACAGGTTTATGGCTACACCTTC.

The table lists this clone with a count of one. The gene calls are TRBV10-3 and TRBJ2-1; 12 bases are a match to TRBD2. From germline, CDR1 is ENHRY and CDR2 SYGVKD. This CDR3 has 17 amino acids. After removal of 4 bases from V and 4 bases from J, the junction contained 8 bases not matched to a gene. CDR3 coding DNA: TGTGCCATCAGTGGGGCTAGCGGGGGGGCGAAATACAATGAGCAGTTCTTC. Its translation: CAISGASGGAKYNEQFF.

The chain couples TRBV7-9 to TRBJ1-2, with 7 bases matching TRBD1. V lost 5 bases and J lost 8; bases outside the gene matches: 8. The CDR3 runs 13 residues. Germline V gives CDR1 SEHNR, CDR2 FQNEAQ (reference sequence). DNA for the CDR3: TGTGCCAGCAGCCGGGACAGCAAGGAGGGCTACACCTTC. It is translated as CASSRDSKEGYTF.

The V gene is TRBV11-2, the J gene TRBJ1-2; D is undetermined. Trimming shortened V by 1 base and J by 3 bases, and 3 bases separated the two germline ends. Germline V gene data show CDR1 as SGHAT and CDR2 as FQNNGV. The length of the CDR3 is 12 residues. In DNA form, the CDR3 reads TGTGCCAGCAGCTTAGCAGACTATGGCTACACCTTC. It yields the protein CASSLADYGYTF.

This clone was observed once. V usage is TRBV11-3 and J usage is TRBJ2-1, with TRBD1 matching over 7 bases. There are 13 residues in the CDR3. After removal of 5 bases from V and 12 bases from J, the junction contained 10 bases not matched to a gene. The germline gives CDR1 SGHNT, CDR2 YENEEA. CDR3 bases: TGTGCCAGCAGCATGACAGGGTTCCTCGGGCAGTTCTTC. It yields the protein CASSMTGFLGQFF.

The rearrangement uses TRBV19 and TRBJ2-1; D not certain. Trimming left V 5 bases short and J 0 bases short, with 11 bases between. The CDR3 totals 15 residues. Germline values: CDR1 LNHDA, CDR2 SQIVND (reference sequence). CDR3: CASSSLPSSYNEQFF. DNA for the CDR3: TGTGCCAGTAGTTCGCTACCGAGCTCCTACAATGAGCAGTTCTTC.

This clone showed up just a few times. Different DNA sequences within this sample yield the same CDR3. The chain carries TRBV5-1 and TRBJ1-2; 7 positions agree with TRBD1. There are 13 residues in the CDR3. Unmatched junction bases numbered 6, after V lost 4 bases and J lost 6 bases. Germline lookup yields CDR1 SGHRS and CDR2 YFSETQ. For the CDR3, the DNA is TGCGCCAGCAGCCCCAGGACAGGAGATGGCTACACCTTC. Amino acids: CASSPRTGDGYTF.

The chain employs TRBV18 and TRBJ2-7, with 7 nucleotides matching TRBD1. The germline V gene has CDR1 KGHSH and CDR2 LQKENI. V shed 7 bases, J shed 4 bases, and the junction held 10 bases outside the gene matches. This CDR3 has 14 amino acids. CDR3 residues: CASFPTGQAYEQYF. CDR3 nucleotides: TGTGCCAGCTTTCCGACAGGGCAGGCTTACGAGCAGTACTTC.

This chain links TRBV7-3 with TRBJ2-2; TRBD1 agrees at 10 bases. The V gene end was trimmed by 5 bases and the J gene end by 7 bases; junction bases not matched to a gene: 7. The CDR3 is 15 amino acids. Per the germline V gene, CDR1 is SGHTA and CDR2 is FQGTGA. The CDR3 region is CASSPRQGAGGELFF. Written as DNA, the CDR3 is TGTGCCAGCAGCCCGCGACAGGGGGCCGGCGGGGAGCTGTTTTTT.

J is TRBJ1-4 and V is TRBV6-5; D is unclear. This CDR3 has 15 amino acids. V lost 6 bases and J lost 4, with 15 bases in between. Germline V gene lookup returns CDR1 MNHEY and CDR2 SVGAGI. The CDR3 region is CASRPRESGNEKLFF. CDR3 DNA: TGTGCCAGCAGACCTAGGGAAAGCGGTAATGAAAAACTGTTTTTT.